Listed here are 3 T cell receptor beta chains from one sample, sequenced in a study of cytomegalovirus exposure and HLA in healthy donors. Researchers ran the PCR with 60 Vbeta and 13 Jbeta primers. Produced via immunoSEQ multiplex PCR; TCRdb's table is partial and in-frame only. The sample contains about 160,000 clones, roughly 82% of which appear only once. Sequencing was performed on PBMCs. The receptors originated from a girl under 18 in good health and CMV-seropositive.

This chain links TRBV30 with TRBJ2-7; maybe TRBD1 (6 bases). The germline CDR1 and CDR2 sequences are GTSNPN and SVGIG (reference sequence). Trimming removed 5 bases from V and 0 bases from J, with 8 bases in between. This CDR3 has 12 residues. CDR3 coding DNA: TGTGCCTGGCACAGGGACTCCTACGAGCAGTACTTC. This encodes CAWHRDSYEQYF.

The gene calls are TRBV4-2 and TRBJ2-1, with unresolved D. CDR1 is LGHNA, CDR2 YNFKEQ, per germline. Trimming pared 4 bases from V and 0 bases from J, leaving 16 bases between. CDR3 length equals 17 residues. The CDR3 reads CASSPDLGESSYNEQFF. CDR3 nucleotides: TGTGCCAGCAGCCCCGATCTGGGCGAGAGCTCCTACAATGAGCAGTTCTTC.

The V and J genes are TRBV4-1 and TRBJ1-1, with TRBD1 identical over 8 bases. The V gene end was trimmed by 4 bases and the J gene end by 3 bases; junction bases not matched to a gene: 4. Germline V gene lookup returns CDR1 MGHRA and CDR2 YSYEKL. The CDR3 sequence is 14 residues long. The DNA for the CDR3 is TGCGCCAGCAGCCTGGGACAGGAGCACACTGAAGCTTTCTTT. Translating it yields CASSLGQEHTEAFF.